The 30 T cell receptor beta chains presented below share a single source sample, sequenced in a study of cytomegalovirus exposure and HLA in healthy donors. A multiplex PCR was run with 60 Vbeta primers and 13 Jbeta primers. The assay was immunoSEQ multiplex PCR, and TCRdb's table has in-frame clones only and misses some. Of approximately 70,000 clones detected, approximately 74% appear once; the ten largest clones hold about a fifth. What was sequenced was PBMCs. The receptors stem from a woman under 40 in good health and CMV-seropositive.

The table lists this clone with a count of one. The rearrangement joins TRBV20-1 to TRBJ2-5; D not certain. Germline-derived CDR1 and CDR2 are DFQATT and SNEGSKA (reference sequence). There are 11 residues in the CDR3. V was cut by 2 bases and J by 6 bases, with 7 bases left in between. CDR3 loop: CSARSVQTQYF. The CDR3 DNA sequence: TGCAGTGCTAGATCCGTTCAGACCCAGTACTTC.

This clone was recorded a few times. This chain uses TRBV2 with TRBJ2-7; D is uncertain. This CDR3 comprises 14 residues. Germline V gives CDR1 SNHLY, CDR2 FYNNEI. Trimming took off 3 bases at V and 2 bases at J, with 11 bases between the two ends. The CDR3 is CASSEWRSPYEQYF. CDR3 nucleotide sequence: TGTGCCAGCAGTGAGTGGAGAAGCCCCTACGAGCAGTACTTC.

The V and J genes are TRBV19 and TRBJ2-1, with D possibly being TRBD2 (6 bases). Germline loops: CDR1 LNHDA, CDR2 SQIVND (reference sequence). There are 14 residues in the CDR3. Trimming took 3 bases from V and 6 from J, leaving 12 bases between them. In DNA form, the CDR3 reads TGTGCCAGTAGTATCTATGTGGGGGGCAATGAGCAGTTCTTC. Protein product: CASSIYVGGNEQFF. Complete variable domain (other parts from reference TRBV19 and TRBJ2-1): DGGITQSPKYLFRKEGQNVTLSCEQNLNHDAMYWYRQDPGQGLRLIYYSQIVNDFQKGDIAEGYSVSREKKESFPLTVTSAQKNPTAFYLCASSIYVGGNEQFFGPGTRLTVL.

This chain links TRBV7-9 with TRBJ1-1; D is possibly TRBD1 (6 bases). Germline V lookup: CDR1 SEHNR, CDR2 FQNEAQ (reference sequence). V lost 5 bases and J lost 1, with 17 bases in between. The CDR3 loop spans 16 amino acids. The CDR3: CASSPGGPRANTEAFF. In nucleotides, the CDR3 is TGTGCCAGCAGCCCGGGGGGCCCCAGGGCGAACACTGAAGCTTTCTTT.

This clone has only a few counts. The V gene is TRBV28, the J gene TRBJ2-7, with D perhaps TRBD1 (5 bases). The CDR3 length is 13 residues. Germline V CDR1 and CDR2: MDHEN, SYDVKM. V lost 7 bases, J lost 0 bases, and 10 bases lay in between. CDR3 DNA sequence: TGTGCCAGCACCGTGACAGACTCCTACGAGCAGTACTTC. Translation: CASTVTDSYEQYF.

V gene TRBV7-9 combines with J gene TRBJ1-5, with 9 nucleotides matching TRBD1. Per germline, CDR1 SEHNR and CDR2 FQNEAQ (reference sequence). The CDR3 sequence is 14 residues long. V was pared by 5 bases and J by 2 bases, with 1 base of the junction left unmatched. The CDR3 region has the DNA TGTGCCAGCAGCCGGACAGGGGGCAATCAGCCCCAGCATTTT. It is translated as CASSRTGGNQPQHF.

The chain uses TRBV30 and TRBJ2-2; 8 bases align to TRBD1. CDR1 and CDR2 (germline): GTSNPN, SVGIG (reference sequence). There are 14 residues in the CDR3. V shed 2 bases and J 5 bases; nucleotides not matched to a gene: 4. The CDR3 here is CAWSQGARTGELFF. CDR3 nucleotides: TGTGCCTGGAGTCAGGGGGCAAGGACCGGGGAGCTGTTTTTT.

J is TRBJ1-2 and V is TRBV6-5; D is ambiguous. Germline values: CDR1 MNHEY, CDR2 SVGAGI. The CDR3 runs to 14 residues. Trimming removed 10 bases from V and 3 bases from J, with 18 bases in between. The CDR3 nucleotides are TGTGCCACCCGAGCGGGAGGGTTCGACTATGGCTACACCTTC. Its protein is CATRAGGFDYGYTF.

This chain connects TRBV4-1 to TRBJ2-5; 10 bases are a match to TRBD2. Per the germline V gene, CDR1 is MGHRA and CDR2 is YSYEKL. Germline trimming cut 4 bases from V and 2 bases from J; bases unmatched to any gene: 16. CDR3 length: 19 amino acids. The CDR3 DNA reads as TGCGCCAGCAGCCCAAGGGGCCTAGCGGGAGCGCGTGGGCAAGAGACCCAGTACTTC. It translates to CASSPRGLAGARGQETQYF.

The chain is built from TRBV7-9 and TRBJ2-7; possible D gene TRBD2, 7 bases. Germline lookup yields CDR1 SEHNR and CDR2 FQNEAQ (reference sequence). Trimming pared 5 bases from V and 3 bases from J, leaving 14 bases between. The CDR3 covers 14 residues. CDR3 coding DNA: TGTGCCAGCAGCCTCACGGGGGGCTTCTACGAGCAGTACTTC. This codes for CASSLTGGFYEQYF.

The chain couples TRBV7-2 to TRBJ2-7, with D maybe TRBD1 (5 bases). With 3 bases removed from V and 2 bases from J, the gap between germline ends came to 11 bases. Germline V CDR1 and CDR2: SGHTA, FQGNSA. CDR3 size: 14 residues. The CDR3 nucleotides are TGTGCCAGCAGCTTTTCGACAGCGACCTACGAGCAGTACTTC. Protein sequence: CASSFSTATYEQYF.

This clone was seen ten or more times. The chain employs TRBV28 and TRBJ2-2; no clear D gene. The CDR3 length is 14 residues. Germline CDR1 reads MDHEN; CDR2 reads SYDVKM. Trimming stripped 11 bases from V and 4 bases from J, with 17 bases between. CDR3 bases: TGTGCCGTGTTGAAGCTCCGTCCCACCGGGGAGCTGTTTTTT. This gives the protein CAVLKLRPTGELFF.

This chain connects TRBV6-5 to TRBJ1-1, with 7 bases lining up with TRBD1. The CDR3 is made up of 14 amino acids. Trimming took 4 bases from V and 1 from J; bases not matched to a gene: 3. Germline CDR1 reads MNHEY; CDR2 reads SVGAGI. The CDR3 DNA is TGTGCCAGCAGTTGGGACAGCCGGAACACTGAAGCTTTCTTT. Translation gives CASSWDSRNTEAFF.

The chain has TRBV5-1 and TRBJ2-2; 9 bases align to TRBD1. The CDR3 has 16 amino acids. Looked up from germline, CDR1 is SGHRS and CDR2 is YFSETQ. Losses at the gene ends were 6 bases for V and 7 bases for J; bases not matched to a gene: 13. The DNA of the CDR3 is TGCGCCAGCACTATACAGGGGGCGCGTATTGGCGGGGAGCTGTTTTTT. Residues: CASTIQGARIGGELFF. The variable domain in full, completed from reference TRBV5-1 and TRBJ2-2, reads KAGVTQTPRYLIKTRGQQVTLSCSPISGHRSVSWYQQTPGQGLQFLFEYFSETQRNKGNFPGRFSGRQFSNSRSEMNVSTLELGDSALYLCASTIQGARIGGELFFGEGSRLTVL.

The chain joins TRBV7-2 to TRBJ2-3; 9 positions agree with TRBD2. Germline CDR1 is SGHTA and CDR2 is FQGNSA. CDR3 length: 16 amino acids. With 6 bases clipped from V and 3 bases from J, the junction kept 10 bases outside the gene matches. DNA for the CDR3: TGTGCCAGCAGGCCTTGGGCGGGAGGGGGTACAGATACGCAGTATTTT. Translated, it gives CASRPWAGGGTDTQYF.

This clone was detected only a few times. The V gene is TRBV6-5, the J gene TRBJ2-7, with D possibly matching TRBD1 (6 bases). Germline CDR1 MNHEY, CDR2 SVGAGI. Trimming removed 7 bases at V and 1 base at J, with 11 bases between. The CDR3 sequence is 13 residues long. CDR3 in DNA: TGTGCCAGCACAAGGACAGTATCCTACGAGCAGTACTTC. Protein product: CASTRTVSYEQYF.

This chain links TRBV7-9 with TRBJ1-1; no firm D call. V was cut by 3 bases and J by 1 base, with 3 bases left in between. This CDR3 has 12 amino acids. Germline CDR1 reads SEHNR; CDR2 reads FQNEAQ (reference sequence). The CDR3 bases are TGTGCCAGCAGCTTCAAGAACACTGAAGCTTTCTTT. Encoded protein: CASSFKNTEAFF.

This clone was seen a few times. The V call is TRBV4-1, the J call TRBJ2-7; TRBD2 might be the D (6 bases). The CDR3 contains 18 residues. Trimming removed 3 bases from V and 2 bases from J, with 23 bases in between. Germline V CDR1 and CDR2: MGHRA, YSYEKL. The CDR3 DNA is TGCGCCAGCAGCCAGTCTCCCCCTCTGGCGGGGCCAACCTACGAGCAGTACTTC. As protein: CASSQSPPLAGPTYEQYF.

V is TRBV6-5 and J is TRBJ2-7; TRBD1 aligns across 8 bases. Per the germline V gene, CDR1 is MNHEY and CDR2 is SVGAGI. Germline trimming cut 0 bases from V and 5 bases from J; bases unmatched to any gene: 6. The CDR3 is 15 amino acids. CDR3 residues: CASSYSRQGNHEQYF. In nucleotides, the CDR3 is TGTGCCAGCAGTTACTCGCGACAGGGGAACCACGAGCAGTACTTC.

The V call is TRBV6-1, the J call TRBJ2-2; no clear D gene. CDR3 length: 15 amino acids. Looked up from germline, CDR1 is MNHNS and CDR2 is SASEGT. V shed 5 bases and J shed 7 bases, with 17 bases lying between them. The CDR3, as DNA: TGTGCCAGCAGTCCCCGACTGGGTGTGGGCGGGGAGCTGTTTTTT. Its translation: CASSPRLGVGGELFF.

The rearrangement links TRBV5-4 to TRBJ2-3, with D hard to call. CDR3 length: 14 amino acids. Germline CDR1 reads SGHNT; CDR2 reads YYREEE (reference sequence). V was clipped by 5 bases and J by 6 bases, with 16 bases between them. The CDR3 region is CASSYPTLGDTQYF. In DNA, the CDR3 is TGTGCCAGCAGTTACCCAACGCTCGGGGATACGCAGTATTTT.

This CDR3 is CASSATGQAYEQYF. CDR3 sequence (DNA): TGTGCCAGCAGCGCGACAGGGCAGGCCTACGAGCAGTACTTC. The rearrangement uses TRBV7-9 and TRBJ2-7, with 7 bases lining up with TRBD1. V lost 5 bases to trimming and J lost 2 bases; unmatched junction nucleotides: 6. This CDR3 is 14 amino acids long. Germline V gives CDR1 SEHNR, CDR2 FQNEAQ (reference sequence).

V gene TRBV27 combines with J gene TRBJ2-7; TRBD1 matches at 9 bases. CDR1 and CDR2 (germline): MNHEY, SMNVEV (reference sequence). V shed 5 bases and J 3 bases; nucleotides not matched to a gene: 5. The CDR3 runs 14 residues. The CDR3 nucleotides read TGTGCCAGCAGTCAGAACAGGGGGCTCTACGAGCAGTACTTC. Residues: CASSQNRGLYEQYF.

The chain couples TRBV2 to TRBJ1-3, with D maybe TRBD1 (5 bases). CDR1 and CDR2 (germline): SNHLY, FYNNEI. Trimming took off 1 base at V and 5 bases at J, with 15 bases between the two ends. The CDR3 runs to 16 residues. The CDR3 spells CASSEDRTPPRNTIYF. The CDR3 region has the DNA TGTGCCAGCAGTGAAGATCGGACACCCCCTAGAAACACCATATATTTT.

J is TRBJ1-1 and V is TRBV19; a weak D match, TRBD1 (5 bases). Between the trimmed V and J ends, which lost 7 bases and 1 base, there was a span of 16 bases. The CDR3 has 15 residues. The germline V gene encodes CDR1 LNHDA and CDR2 SQIVND (reference sequence). This chain's CDR3 is CASNARQRTNTEAFF. CDR3 DNA sequence: TGTGCCAGTAACGCTAGACAGAGAACGAACACTGAAGCTTTCTTT.

This chain links TRBV2 with TRBJ1-4, with 11 bases that match TRBD1. CDR3 size: 17 residues. Germline-derived CDR1 and CDR2 are SNHLY and FYNNEI. V trimming: 0 bases; J trimming: 8 bases; junction bases outside the gene matches: 8. The DNA of the CDR3 is TGTGCCAGCAGTGAAGCGCTTCTGGGGACAGGGGGGGAAAAACTGTTTTTT. Residues: CASSEALLGTGGEKLFF. Variable domain in full (rest from reference TRBV2 and TRBJ1-4): EPEVTQTPSHQVTQMGQEVILRCVPISNHLYFYWYRQILGQKVEFLVSFYNNEISEKSEIFDDQFSVERPDGSNFTLKIRSTKLEDSAMYFCASSEALLGTGGEKLFFGSGTQLSVL.

This chain joins TRBV23-1 and TRBJ2-7; 7 positions match TRBD1. TRBV23-1 is designated an ORF whose function remains uncertain. With V trimmed by 3 bases and J by 3 bases, 11 bases remained unmatched. The CDR3 totals 16 residues. CDR3 sequence: CASSHGEGAGGYEQYF. The CDR3 DNA sequence: TGCGCCAGCAGTCATGGGGAAGGAGCAGGGGGCTACGAGCAGTACTTC.

The chain couples TRBV7-6 to TRBJ2-7; 8 bases are a match to TRBD2. J gave up 6 bases and V 3 bases, and 7 bases lay outside the gene matches. Germline loops: CDR1 SGHVS, CDR2 FNYEAQ. The CDR3 contains 14 residues. The CDR3 region has the DNA TGTGCCAGCAGCTTCGCTAGCGGGCCTTCCGAGCAGTACTTC. It translates to CASSFASGPSEQYF.

This chain uses TRBV20-1 with TRBJ1-1; D unresolved. This CDR3 contains 11 residues. The germline gives CDR1 DFQATT, CDR2 SNEGSKA (reference sequence). This chain's CDR3 is CRALSSPEAFF. CDR3 in DNA: TGCAGAGCCCTTAGTAGCCCTGAAGCTTTCTTT.

V gene TRBV25-1 combines with J gene TRBJ2-7, with 9 bases aligning to TRBD2. Trimming took 0 bases from V and 5 from J; bases not matched to a gene: 8. CDR3 length: 16 amino acids. Germline V gene lookup returns CDR1 MGHDK and CDR2 SYGVNS. Written as DNA, the CDR3 is TGTGCCAGCAGTGAATATAGGCTAGCGGGAAGGAACGAGCAGTACTTC. It codes for CASSEYRLAGRNEQYF.